These 6 T cell receptor beta chains came from one sample sequenced in a study of T cells in Graves' hyperthyroidism and ophthalmopathy. TCR beta CDR3 region amplification was performed from RNA transcripts. Carried out on the TCR CDR3, a first-round RT-PCR used the HTBI primer set. TCRdb redid the calling of the multiplex PCR reads with MiXCR, one entry per CDR3 protein. The sample shows 350,000 or so distinct CDR3 sequences, roughly 21% of them seen only once. The sequencing sample was made of blood. The receptors were sampled from a woman aged 45-65 years with Graves' hyperthyroidism.

The gene calls are TRBV7-2 and TRBJ1-1, with TRBD1 matching 7 bases. Germline lookup yields CDR1 SGHTA and CDR2 FQGNSA. CDR3 length: 12 residues. The trim removed 3 bases at V and 9 bases at J, leaving 4 bases unmatched. The DNA for the CDR3 is TGTGCCAGCAGCTTCGACAGGGAAAAAGCTTTCTTT. Residues: CASSFDREKAFF. Full variable domain (missing parts from reference TRBV7-2 and TRBJ1-1): GAGVSQSPSNKVTEKGKDVELRCDPISGHTALYWYRQSLGQGLEFLIYFQGNSAPDKSGLPSDRFSAERTGGSVSTLTIQRTQQEDSAVYLCASSFDREKAFFGQGTRLTVV.

This clonotype was recorded many times. The gene calls are TRBV2 and TRBJ1-3; D is perhaps TRBD1 (6 bases). The CDR3 consists of 13 residues. V lost 8 bases to trimming and J lost 2 bases, with 10 bases between them. Germline V gene lookup returns CDR1 SNHLY and CDR2 FYNNEI. The CDR3 sequence is CASARTAGNTIYF. CDR3 bases: TGTGCCAGCGCCCGGACAGCTGGAAACACCATATATTTT.

This clonotype has ten or more counts. The chain is built from TRBV2 and TRBJ1-5; D remains ambiguous. CDR1 is SNHLY and CDR2 is FYNNEI in the germline V gene. V was shortened by 1 base and J by 0 bases, with 7 bases between the two germline ends. The CDR3 runs to 15 residues. CDR3 bases: TGTGCCAGCAGTGAAGAACAAAATAGCAATCAGCCCCAGCATTTT. Amino acid sequence: CASSEEQNSNQPQHF.

This clonotype came up many times. This chain joins TRBV20-1 and TRBJ1-6, with 7 bases that match TRBD1. Germline CDR1 and CDR2: DFQATT and SNEGSKA (reference sequence). The ends lost 5 bases at V and 4 bases at J; junction bases unmatched: 5. CDR3 size: 14 residues. The DNA for the CDR3 is TGCAGTGCTGGACCGGGACAGTATAATTCACCCCTCCACTTT. It yields the protein CSAGPGQYNSPLHF.

The gene calls are TRBV2 and TRBJ2-2, with D possibly matching TRBD1 (6 bases). The CDR3 runs to 15 residues. V dropped 6 bases and J dropped 7 bases, with 18 bases sitting between them. Germline loops: CDR1 SNHLY, CDR2 FYNNEI. The DNA for the CDR3 is TGTGCCAGCAGCTCTCCGGACAGTGCGAACGGGGAGCTGTTTTTT. It encodes CASSSPDSANGELFF.

This clonotype was recorded many times. This chain joins TRBV11-2 and TRBJ1-1; D unresolved. Germline CDR1 SGHAT, CDR2 FQNNGV. There are 15 residues in the CDR3. V was pared by 2 bases and J by 1 base, with 11 bases between. CDR3 residues: CASSLPWPPNTEAFF. The CDR3 DNA reads TGTGCCAGCAGCTTACCTTGGCCCCCGAACACTGAAGCTTTCTTT.